This T cell receptor (beta chain) was captured in a study of CD8 T cells in ankylosing spondylitis (dated by TCRdb to 2017 to 2019). Turning to the overall study: T cell receptor beta repertoires were profiled in healthy donors and ankylosing spondylitis patients so that disease-linked TCR variants could be found. The whole study cohort included 108 healthy donors and 25 or so ankylosing spondylitis patients. Peripheral blood was sampled, and synovial fluid was also collected from ankylosing spondylitis patients.

Including the terminal cysteine and phenylalanine, the CDR3 comprises 15 residues. Solely the CDR3 DNA is kept, with 45 bases framed from the first base. Germline trimming amounts to 6 bases on V and 6 bases on J, with 6 as the count of junction bases outside the gene matches. On the study overall, not on this receptor specifically: Some of the motif variants had been reported before in the synovial fluid and blood of reactive arthritis patients, a finding that suggests common disease-initiation mechanisms. The disease-linked clones had a CD8+ phenotype and were found at relatively low frequencies in peripheral blood. Blood from ankylosing spondylitis patients appeared to be characterized by a TCR beta motif made up of several highly homologous amino acid variants. According to the report, matched synovial fluid samples from ankylosing spondylitis patients were significantly enriched for the disease-linked clones.

Instrument on record: Illumina HiSeq 2500. Quantitative 5'-RACE with molecular barcodes was the method used to prepare the TCR beta libraries. The study's own analysis went as follows. Disease-linked TCR variants were identified with a new computational method built on a probabilistic model of VDJ rearrangement. In TCRdb, the public reads were trimmed at Q25 with fastp and aligned with MiXCR, with productive beta chains retained. Here each entry gathers all rows of one CDR3 protein and keeps the most common genes and DNA. The V and J calls shown here were made by TCRdb, not taken from the authors' results. The sample table holds approximately 540,000 distinct CDR3 sequences, of which about an eighth were seen once. About 6.8% of the sample is taken by the ten largest. A remark on this clonotype: Its antigen is unknown. Base qualities were left out, and no much larger clone turns up one base away.

Input material: blood, either unsorted or a sorted T cell fraction (not recorded which). The TCR was taken from a male donor with ankylosing spondylitis. This receptor chain uses TRBV12-3 or TRBV12-4 and TRBJ2-1, and TRBD2 matches 12 of the central bases. The sequence in DNA is TGTGCCAGCAGCCAACCGGGACTAGCGGGCAATGAGCAGTTCTTC. Its protein product is CASSQPGLAGNEQFF.